This TCR beta chain was captured by sequencing in a study of post-analysis software for immune sequencing data. Across the whole study: Included courses were relapsing-remitting and secondary progressive multiple sclerosis; progressive-relapsing multiple sclerosis was also included.

Points on this clonotype: Antigen unknown.

V was clipped by 5 bases and J by 6 bases; unmatched bases: 7. The CDR3 length is 14 residues. Germline V CDR1 and CDR2: SGDLS, YYNGEE. General study results and limits: With F measure, samples from one preparation batch clustered together strongly. The normalized Chao1 diversity of multiple sclerosis patients was significantly lower than that of controls. Included in a set of 5 or 6 TRBV segments more frequent in patients than controls were TRBV5-6, TRBV5-1 and TRBV20-1.

Unique molecular identifiers were present in the TCR beta cDNA libraries. Input amounts of roughly 0.9 to 10 million T cells were used. These gave some 500,000 cDNA molecules, so each molecule approximated one T cell. One entry per CDR3 protein results from TCRdb running MiXCR on the PCR reads. The repertoire consists of hundreds of thousands of distinct CDR3 sequences, with less than 35% occurring once and the leading ten covering around 0.56%. The rearrangement links TRBV9 to TRBJ2-1; TRBD1 aligns across 8 bases. Input material: blood. The receptor's source is a girl between 5 and 17 years old with multiple sclerosis. The CDR3 sequence: CASRGTGEGNEQFF. CDR3 DNA sequence: TGTGCCAGCAGAGGGACAGGCGAGGGCAATGAGCAGTTCTTC.